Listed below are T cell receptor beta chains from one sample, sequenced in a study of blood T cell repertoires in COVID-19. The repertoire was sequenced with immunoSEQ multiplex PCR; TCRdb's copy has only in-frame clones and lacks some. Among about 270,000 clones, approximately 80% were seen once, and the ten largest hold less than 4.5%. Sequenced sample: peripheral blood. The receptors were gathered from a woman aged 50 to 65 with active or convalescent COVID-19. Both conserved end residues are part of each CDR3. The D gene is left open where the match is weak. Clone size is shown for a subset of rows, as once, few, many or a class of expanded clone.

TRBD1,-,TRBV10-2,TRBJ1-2,CASRPGTGVFGYTF,TGCGCCAGCAGACCCGGGACAGGGGTTTTTGGCTACACCTTC
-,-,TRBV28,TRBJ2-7,CASSYQGSSYEQYF,TGTGCCAGCAGTTACCAGGGGAGCTCCTACGAGCAGTACTTC
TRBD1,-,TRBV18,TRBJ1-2,CASSPDRAGRGYTF,TGTGCCAGCTCGCCTGACAGGGCGGGAAGGGGCTACACCTTC
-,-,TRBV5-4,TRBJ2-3,CASSPTEDIDTQYF,TGTGCCAGCAGCCCGACAGAAGATATCGATACGCAGTATTTT
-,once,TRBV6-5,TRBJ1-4,CASRAWSLNEKLFF,TGTGCCAGCAGGGCCTGGTCTCTGAATGAAAAACTGTTTTTT
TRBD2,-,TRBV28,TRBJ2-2,CASSILAGTGIGELFF,TGTGCCAGCAGCATACTAGCGGGTACAGGCATCGGGGAGCTGTTTTTT
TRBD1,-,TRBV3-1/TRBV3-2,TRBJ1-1,CASRPNFKGQGTQAFF,TGTGCCAGCAGGCCTAACTTTAAGGGACAGGGAACCCAAGCTTTCTTT
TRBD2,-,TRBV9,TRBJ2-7,CASSPMGAGLAGHEQYF,TGTGCCAGCAGTCCAATGGGGGCGGGACTAGCGGGTCACGAGCAGTACTTC
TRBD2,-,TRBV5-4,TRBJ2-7,CASSLDPTSGSYEQYF,TGTGCCAGCAGCTTGGATCCGACTAGCGGGAGCTACGAGCAGTACTTC
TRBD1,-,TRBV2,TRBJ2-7,CASTPMGQGLEQYF,TGTGCCAGCACCCCAATGGGACAGGGCCTAGAGCAGTACTTC
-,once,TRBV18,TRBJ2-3,CASSPPGPGDTQYF,TGTGCCAGCTCACCACCGGGGCCTGGAGATACGCAGTATTTT
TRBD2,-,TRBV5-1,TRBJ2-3,CASSSGLVRTDTQYF,TGCGCCAGCAGCTCTGGACTAGTGAGGACAGATACGCAGTATTTT
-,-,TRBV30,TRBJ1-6,CAWSAGGAYSPLHF,TGTGCCTGGAGTGCGGGGGGCGCTTATTCACCCCTCCACTTT
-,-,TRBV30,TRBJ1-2,CAWSVGVSPNYGYTF,TGTGCCTGGAGTGTAGGGGTTTCCCCTAACTATGGCTACACCTTC
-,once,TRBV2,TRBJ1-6,CASERGGNSPLHF,TGTGCCAGCGAAAGGGGTGGTAATTCACCCCTCCACTTT
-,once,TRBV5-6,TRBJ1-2,CASSRPDNYYGYTF,TGTGCCAGCAGCCGTCCCGACAACTACTATGGCTACACCTTC
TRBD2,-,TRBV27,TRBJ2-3,CASSLRKVLLAATDTQYF,TGTGCCAGCAGTTTAAGAAAGGTTTTGCTAGCGGCCACAGATACGCAGTATTTT
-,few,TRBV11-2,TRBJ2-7,CASSLAHAETYEQYF,TGTGCCAGCAGCTTAGCTCACGCGGAGACCTACGAGCAGTACTTC
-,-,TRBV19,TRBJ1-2,CASSPLPTGTYGYTF,TGTGCCAGTAGTCCCCTCCCGACAGGTACCTATGGCTACACCTTC
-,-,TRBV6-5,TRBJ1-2,CASSTEGYTF,TGTGCCAGCAGTACGGAGGGCTACACCTTC
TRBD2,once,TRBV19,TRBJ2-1,CASSPNPLAGLYNEQFF,TGTGCCAGTAGTCCCAATCCTCTAGCGGGGTTATACAATGAGCAGTTCTTC
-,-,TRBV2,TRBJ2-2,CASQVGAGTGELFF,TGTGCCAGCCAGGTGGGGGCGGGCACCGGGGAGCTGTTTTTT
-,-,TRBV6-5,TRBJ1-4,CASSRIRETNEKLFF,TGTGCCAGCAGTAGGATCCGGGAGACTAATGAAAAACTGTTTTTT
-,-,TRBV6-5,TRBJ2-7,CASSRSGPSYEQYF,TGTGCCAGCAGCCGTAGTGGGCCCTCCTACGAGCAGTACTTC
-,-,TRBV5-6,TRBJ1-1,CASSQAQRGTEAFF,TGTGCCAGCAGTCAGGCACAGCGGGGCACTGAAGCTTTCTTT
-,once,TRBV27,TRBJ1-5,CASSLSQTGNQPQHF,TGTGCCAGCAGTTTATCCCAAACGGGTAATCAGCCCCAGCATTTT
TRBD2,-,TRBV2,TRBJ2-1,CASSPRQGTSGRSVNEQFF,TGTGCCAGCAGTCCTCGACAGGGAACTAGCGGGAGATCGGTCAATGAGCAGTTCTTC
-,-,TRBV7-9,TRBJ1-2,CASSPVETYYGYTF,TGTGCCAGCAGTCCCGTGGAGACCTACTATGGCTACACCTTC
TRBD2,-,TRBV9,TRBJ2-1,CASRKSGGPFNEQFF,TGTGCCAGCAGAAAAAGCGGGGGTCCATTCAATGAGCAGTTCTTC
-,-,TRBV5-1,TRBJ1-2,CASSQQTGSNYGYTF,TGCGCCAGCAGCCAACAGACAGGAAGTAACTATGGCTACACCTTC
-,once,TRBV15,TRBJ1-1,CATSRDILNTEAFF,TGTGCCACCAGCAGAGATATTCTAAACACTGAAGCTTTCTTT
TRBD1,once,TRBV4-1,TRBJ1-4,CASSQAGQGVYEKLFF,TGCGCCAGCAGCCAAGCCGGACAGGGGGTGTATGAAAAACTGTTTTTT
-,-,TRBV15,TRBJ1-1,CATSRDSLSGHTEAFF,TGTGCCACCAGCAGAGATTCCCTCTCAGGGCACACTGAAGCTTTCTTT
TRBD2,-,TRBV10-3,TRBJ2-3,CAISESGGSTDTQYF,TGTGCCATCAGTGAGTCTGGCGGGAGTACAGATACGCAGTATTTT
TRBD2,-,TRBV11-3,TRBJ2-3,CASSVGTIASGTDTQYF,TGTGCCAGCAGCGTCGGGACTATAGCGTCGGGCACAGATACGCAGTATTTT